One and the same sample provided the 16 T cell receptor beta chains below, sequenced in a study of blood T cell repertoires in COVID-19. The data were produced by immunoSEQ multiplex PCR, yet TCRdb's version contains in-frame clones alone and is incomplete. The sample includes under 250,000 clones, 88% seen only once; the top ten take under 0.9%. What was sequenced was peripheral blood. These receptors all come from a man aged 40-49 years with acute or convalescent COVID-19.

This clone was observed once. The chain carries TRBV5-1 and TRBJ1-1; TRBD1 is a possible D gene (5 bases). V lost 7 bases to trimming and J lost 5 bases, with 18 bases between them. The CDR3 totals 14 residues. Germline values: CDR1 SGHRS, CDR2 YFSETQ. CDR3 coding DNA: TGCGCCAGCTCAGCGACAGATTTAGGAACTGAAGCTTTCTTT. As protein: CASSATDLGTEAFF.

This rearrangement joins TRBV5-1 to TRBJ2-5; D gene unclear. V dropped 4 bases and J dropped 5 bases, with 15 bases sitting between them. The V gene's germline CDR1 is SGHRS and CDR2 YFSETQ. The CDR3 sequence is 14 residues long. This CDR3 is CASSPPADGETQYF. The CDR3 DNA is TGCGCCAGCAGCCCCCCCGCGGATGGGGAGACCCAGTACTTC.

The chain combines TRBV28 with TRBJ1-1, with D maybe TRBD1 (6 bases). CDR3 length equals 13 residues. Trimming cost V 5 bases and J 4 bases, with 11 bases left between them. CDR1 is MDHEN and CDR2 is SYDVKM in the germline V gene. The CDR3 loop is CASSPGDGTEAFF. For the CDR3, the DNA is TGTGCCAGCAGTCCAGGGGATGGCACTGAAGCTTTCTTT. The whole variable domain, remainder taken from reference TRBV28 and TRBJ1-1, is DVKVTQSSRYLVKRTGEKVFLECVQDMDHENMFWYRQDPGLGLRLIYFSYDVKMKEKGDIPEGYSVSREKKERFSLILESASTNQTSMYLCASSPGDGTEAFFGQGTRLTVV.

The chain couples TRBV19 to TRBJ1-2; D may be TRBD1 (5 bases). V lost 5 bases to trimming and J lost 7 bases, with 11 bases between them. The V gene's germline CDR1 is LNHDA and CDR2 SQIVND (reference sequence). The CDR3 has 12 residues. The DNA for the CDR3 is TGTGCCAGTAGTCCCTCGACAGTTGGCTACACCTTC. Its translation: CASSPSTVGYTF.

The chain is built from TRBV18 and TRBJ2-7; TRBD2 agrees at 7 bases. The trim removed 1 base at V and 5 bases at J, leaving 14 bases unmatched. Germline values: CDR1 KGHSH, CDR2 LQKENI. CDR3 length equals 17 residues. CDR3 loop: CASSPLASSGKEDEQYF. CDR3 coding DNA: TGTGCCAGCTCACCACTCGCCTCTAGCGGCAAAGAGGACGAGCAGTACTTC.

CDR3 sequence (DNA): TGTGCCAGTCACAGTGGAGATACGCAGTATTTT. This encodes CASHSGDTQYF. V and J are TRBV19 and TRBJ2-3; D is uncertain. CDR1 is LNHDA and CDR2 is SQIVND in the germline V gene (reference sequence). Trimming removed 8 bases at V and 5 bases at J, with 8 bases between. The CDR3 has 11 amino acids.

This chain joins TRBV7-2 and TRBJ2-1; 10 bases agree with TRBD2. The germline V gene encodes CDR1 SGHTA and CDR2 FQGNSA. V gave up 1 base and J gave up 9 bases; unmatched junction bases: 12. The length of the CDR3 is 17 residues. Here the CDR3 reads CASSLVGSGRRFGEQFF. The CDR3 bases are TGTGCCAGCAGCTTAGTTGGTAGCGGGAGGAGGTTTGGTGAGCAGTTCTTC.

This CDR3 reads CASSLAGPGADTQYF. The CDR3 DNA is TGTGCCAGCAGTCTTGCGGGGCCAGGAGCGGATACGCAGTATTTT. The chain is built from TRBV6-5 and TRBJ2-3; tentative D call: TRBD2 (6 bases). The germline V and J ends were trimmed by 5 bases and 6 bases, with 18 bases remaining between them. There are 15 residues in the CDR3. Germline-derived CDR1 and CDR2 are MNHEY and SVGAGI.

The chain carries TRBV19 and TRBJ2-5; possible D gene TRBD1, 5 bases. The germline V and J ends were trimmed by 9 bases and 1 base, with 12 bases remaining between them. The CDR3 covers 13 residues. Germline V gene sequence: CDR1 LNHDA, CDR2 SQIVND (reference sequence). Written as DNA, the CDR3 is TGTGCCAGCGGGCAGGGCAGCCAAGAGACCCAGTACTTC. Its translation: CASGQGSQETQYF.

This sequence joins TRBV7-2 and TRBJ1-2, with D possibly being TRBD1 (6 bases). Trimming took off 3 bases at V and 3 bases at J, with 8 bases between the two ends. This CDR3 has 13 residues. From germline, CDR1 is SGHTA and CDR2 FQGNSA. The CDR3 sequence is CASSFGGDYGYTF. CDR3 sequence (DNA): TGTGCCAGCAGCTTTGGGGGCGACTATGGCTACACCTTC.

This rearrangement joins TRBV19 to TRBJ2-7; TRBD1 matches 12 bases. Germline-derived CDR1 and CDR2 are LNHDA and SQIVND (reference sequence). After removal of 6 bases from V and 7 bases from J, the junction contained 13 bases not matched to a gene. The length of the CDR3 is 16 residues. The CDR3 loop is CASRPQPGQGAGEQYF. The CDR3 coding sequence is TGTGCCAGTAGACCTCAGCCGGGACAGGGGGCAGGGGAGCAGTACTTC. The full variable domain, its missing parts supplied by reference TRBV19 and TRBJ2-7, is DGGITQSPKYLFRKEGQNVTLSCEQNLNHDAMYWYRQDPGQGLRLIYYSQIVNDFQKGDIAEGYSVSREKKESFPLTVTSAQKNPTAFYLCASRPQPGQGAGEQYFGPGTRLTVT.

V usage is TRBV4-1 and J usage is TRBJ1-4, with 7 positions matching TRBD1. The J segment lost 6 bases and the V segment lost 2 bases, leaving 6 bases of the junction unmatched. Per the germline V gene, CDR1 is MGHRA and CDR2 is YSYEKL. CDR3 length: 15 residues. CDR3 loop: CASSQSRDSDEKLFF. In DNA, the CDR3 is TGCGCCAGCAGCCAATCCCGGGACAGTGATGAAAAACTGTTTTTT.

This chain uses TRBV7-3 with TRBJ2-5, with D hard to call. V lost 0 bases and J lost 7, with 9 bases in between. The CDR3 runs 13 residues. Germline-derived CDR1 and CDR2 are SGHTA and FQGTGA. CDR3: CASSLTAETTQYF. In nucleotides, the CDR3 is TGTGCCAGCAGCTTAACGGCGGAAACGACCCAGTACTTC.

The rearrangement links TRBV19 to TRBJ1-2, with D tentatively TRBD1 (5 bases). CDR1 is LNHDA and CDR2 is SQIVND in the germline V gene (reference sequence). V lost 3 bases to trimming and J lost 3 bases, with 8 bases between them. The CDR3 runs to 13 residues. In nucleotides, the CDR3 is TGTGCCAGTAGTATGGGGGGGGACTATGGCTACACCTTC. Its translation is CASSMGGDYGYTF.

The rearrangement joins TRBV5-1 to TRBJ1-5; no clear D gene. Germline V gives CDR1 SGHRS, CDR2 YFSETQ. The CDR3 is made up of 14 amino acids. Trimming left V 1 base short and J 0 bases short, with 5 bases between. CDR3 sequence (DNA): TGCGCCAGCAGCTTGTCGGGTAGCAATCAGCCCCAGCATTTT. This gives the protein CASSLSGSNQPQHF.

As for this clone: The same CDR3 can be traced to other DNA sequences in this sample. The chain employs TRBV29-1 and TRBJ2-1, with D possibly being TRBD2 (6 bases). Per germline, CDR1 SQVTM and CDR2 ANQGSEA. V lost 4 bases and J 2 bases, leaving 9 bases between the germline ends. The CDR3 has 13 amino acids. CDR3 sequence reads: CSVGGTTYNEQFF. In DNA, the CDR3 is TGCAGCGTTGGCGGGACCACCTACAATGAGCAGTTCTTC.